The 27 T cell receptor beta chains reported below all come from one sample, sequenced in a study of Graves' ophthalmopathy and Graves' hyperthyroidism. From RNA, the CDR3 regions of TCR beta chains were amplified and sequenced. RT-PCR with HTBI primers came first, then second-round multiplex PCR. TCRdb redid the calling of the multiplex PCR reads with MiXCR, one entry per CDR3 protein. The sample lists about 160,000 distinct CDR3 sequences, around two fifths occurring once. Sequencing was done on a sample of peripheral blood. These receptors all come from a woman aged 35 to 49 with Graves' ophthalmopathy.

The V gene is TRBV6-2 or TRBV6-3, the J gene TRBJ2-7; D possibly corresponds to TRBD2 (6 bases). CDR3 size: 15 residues. Germline CDR1 MNHEY, CDR2 SVGEGT. Trimming stripped 4 bases from V and 3 bases from J, with 16 bases between. The CDR3 sequence: CASSSPRADYYEQYF. As DNA, the CDR3 is TGTGCCAGCAGTTCCCCCCGAGCGGACTACTACGAGCAGTACTTC.

This clonotype has ten or more counts. The chain employs TRBV6-5 and TRBJ1-2; tentative D call: TRBD1 (6 bases). The CDR3 has 16 residues. Per the germline V gene, CDR1 is MNHEY and CDR2 is SVGAGI. Trimming shortened V by 7 bases and J by 6 bases, and 24 bases separated the two germline ends. This CDR3 is CASTNLGDNQLNGYTF. For the CDR3, the DNA is TGTGCCAGCACCAATCTTGGGGACAACCAGTTAAATGGCTACACCTTC.

This clonotype was seen at least ten times. This chain joins TRBV18 and TRBJ1-2; D gene ambiguous. The CDR3 spans 17 residues. Trimming left V 0 bases short and J 4 bases short, with 18 bases between. Germline loops: CDR1 KGHSH, CDR2 LQKENI. CDR3: CASSPPETRTDLYGYTF. The DNA for the CDR3 is TGTGCCAGCTCACCACCGGAAACCCGGACGGACCTCTATGGCTACACCTTC.

This clonotype was detected ten times or more. The V call is TRBV30, the J call TRBJ2-6, with a weak D call TRBD2 (5 bases). Trimming pared 4 bases from V and 3 bases from J, leaving 16 bases between. Per germline, CDR1 GTSNPN and CDR2 SVGIG (reference sequence). The CDR3 has 16 residues. In DNA form, the CDR3 reads TGTGCCTGGATTGGTATGAGTCGGGGTGGGGCCAACGTCCTGACTTTC. Residues: CAWIGMSRGGANVLTF.

This clonotype was seen at least ten times. The chain carries TRBV13 and TRBJ2-7; D is ambiguous. The CDR3 runs to 13 residues. V gave up 2 bases and J gave up 0 bases, with 5 bases separating them. Germline CDR1 reads PRHDT; CDR2 reads FYEKMQ (reference sequence). The CDR3 DNA sequence: TGTGCCAGCAGCTTAAACCCCTCCTACGAGCAGTACTTC. This gives the protein CASSLNPSYEQYF.

This clonotype was counted many times. The chain has TRBV4-1 and TRBJ1-1; tentatively, D is TRBD1 (6 bases). V dropped 4 bases and J dropped 1 base, with 10 bases sitting between them. Per germline, CDR1 MGHRA and CDR2 YSYEKL. CDR3 length: 14 amino acids. The CDR3 loop reads CASSPGHQNTEAFF. Written as DNA, the CDR3 is TGCGCCAGCAGCCCGGGACATCAGAACACTGAAGCTTTCTTT.

This clonotype was detected ten times or more. This chain connects TRBV29-1 to TRBJ1-1; D not certain. Trimming shortened V by 1 base and J by 4 bases, and 4 bases separated the two germline ends. This CDR3 spans 11 amino acids. Germline CDR1 is SQVTM and CDR2 is ANQGSEA. CDR3 protein: CSVEGGTEAFF. Here the CDR3 DNA reads TGCAGCGTTGAAGGGGGCACTGAAGCTTTCTTT. Variable domain in full (rest from reference TRBV29-1 and TRBJ1-1): SAVISQKPSRDICQRGTSLTIQCQVDSQVTMMFWYRQQPGQSLTLIATANQGSEATYESGFVIDKFPISRPNLTFSTLTVSNMSPEDSSIYLCSVEGGTEAFFGQGTRLTVV.

This clonotype was recorded many times. Given a much more abundant clone one base away, this may be a read error. The chain joins TRBV28 to TRBJ1-1, with unresolved D. Germline V gene data show CDR1 as MDHEN and CDR2 as SYDVKM. The CDR3 totals 12 residues. V lost 2 bases and J 6 bases, leaving 7 bases between the germline ends. CDR3 in amino acids: CASSLRTAEAFF. The CDR3 nucleotides are TGTGCCAGCAGTTTACGAACCGCTGAAGCTTTCTTT.

This clonotype was seen more than once but under ten times. This chain joins TRBV28 and TRBJ1-2; TRBD1 matches 8 bases. V shed 4 bases and J 2 bases; nucleotides not matched to a gene: 3. The CDR3 covers 14 residues. Looked up from germline, CDR1 is MDHEN and CDR2 is SYDVKM. The CDR3 region has the DNA TGTGCCAGCAGTTCAGGACAGGGAAACTATGGCTACACCTTC. Translation: CASSSGQGNYGYTF.

This clonotype has ten or more counts. The chain links TRBV6-5 to TRBJ1-2; D not certain. CDR1 and CDR2 from the germline V gene are MNHEY and SVGAGI. Between the trimmed V and J ends, which lost 0 bases and 5 bases, there was a span of 13 bases. CDR3 length: 15 residues. CDR3 sequence: CASSYSRDSPYGYTF. In DNA form, the CDR3 reads TGTGCCAGCAGTTACTCGAGGGATAGTCCTTATGGCTACACCTTC.

The CDR3 DNA sequence: TGTGCCAGCAGCCCCGTCCGGGACTCAAAATCGGGACACGAAGCTTTCTTT. This sequence encodes CASSPVRDSKSGHEAFF. The chain recombines TRBV11-2 with TRBJ1-1; D may be TRBD1 (6 bases). Germline assignment: CDR1 SGHAT and CDR2 FQNNGV. V dropped 5 bases and J dropped 8 bases, with 27 bases sitting between them. The CDR3 is 17 amino acids.

This clonotype has at least ten counts. One junction end does not reproduce the germline sequence, and a read error may be involved. The V gene is TRBV4-1, the J gene TRBJ2-2, with D possibly TRBD2 on 5 matching bases. Looked up from germline, CDR1 is MGHRA and CDR2 is YSYEKL. CDR3 length equals 14 residues. The CDR3 loop reads CASSHSERTGELVF. CDR3 nucleotide sequence: TGCGCCAGCAGCCATAGCGAAAGAACCGGGGAGCTGGTTTTT.

This clonotype was detected once. The chain couples TRBV15 to TRBJ1-6; tentatively, D is TRBD1 (6 bases). Trimming took off 0 bases at V and 9 bases at J, with 24 bases between the two ends. Germline V gene data show CDR1 as LNHNV and CDR2 as YYDKDF (reference sequence). The CDR3 is 19 residues long. Written as DNA, the CDR3 is TGTGCCACCAGCAGAGATCTGGGCAGGGGCGGTAATCAAGGTTCACCCCTCCACTTT. Amino acid sequence: CATSRDLGRGGNQGSPLHF. Filled out from reference TRBV15 and TRBJ1-6, the complete variable domain reads DAMVIQNPRYQVTQFGKPVTLSCSQTLNHNVMYWYQQKSSQAPKLLFHYYDKDFNNEADTPDNFQSRRPNTSFCFLDIRSPGLGDTAMYLCATSRDLGRGGNQGSPLHFGNGTRLTVT.

There are many counts of this clonotype. This chain links TRBV15 with TRBJ1-5; 10 bases line up with TRBD1. This CDR3 region has 15 residues. V was pared by 4 bases and J by 7 bases, with 7 bases of the junction left unmatched. The germline V gene has CDR1 LNHNV and CDR2 YYDKDF (reference sequence). The CDR3 spells CATSTQDRGRQPQHF. DNA of the CDR3: TGTGCCACCAGCACCCAGGACAGGGGGAGGCAGCCCCAGCATTTT.

The chain uses TRBV9 and TRBJ2-7, with unresolved D. This CDR3 is built from 15 residues. V lost 2 bases and J lost 2, with 14 bases in between. Germline CDR1 SGDLS, CDR2 YYNGEE. As DNA, the CDR3 is TGTGCCAGCAGCGTCGATACGACAAGCACCTACGAGCAGTACTTC. Its protein product is CASSVDTTSTYEQYF. The variable domain in full, with the rest retrieved from reference TRBV9 and TRBJ2-7, is DSGVTQTPKHLITATGQRVTLRCSPRSGDLSVYWYQQSLDQGLQFLIQYYNGEERAKGNILERFSAQQFPDLHSELNLSSLELGDSALYFCASSVDTTSTYEQYFGPGTRLTVT.

J is TRBJ1-1 and V is TRBV19; the D is unclear. The ends were cut back, 5 bases at V and 3 bases at J, with 16 bases in the middle. The CDR3 is 15 amino acids. Per the germline V gene, CDR1 is LNHDA and CDR2 is SQIVND (reference sequence). CDR3 coding DNA: TGTGCCAGTAGTCCTGGCTCGGGTGGACACACTGAAGCTTTCTTT. Protein sequence: CASSPGSGGHTEAFF.

This clonotype was seen ten or more times. The J gene is TRBJ2-6, the V gene TRBV4-3; D possibly corresponds to TRBD1 (6 bases). Trimming removed 1 base from V and 4 bases from J, with 14 bases in between. The length of the CDR3 is 17 residues. Per germline, CDR1 LGHNA and CDR2 YSLEER. The CDR3 here is CASSQVLGAGGANVLTF. Here the CDR3 DNA reads TGCGCCAGCAGCCAAGTGTTGGGGGCAGGCGGGGCCAACGTCCTGACTTTC.

This clonotype was recorded at least ten times. One end of the junction fails to match germline, which may point to a read error. The chain uses TRBV7-2 and TRBJ1-5; D gene uncertain. The germline CDR1 and CDR2 sequences are SGHTA and FQGNSA. The CDR3 has 13 amino acids. The CDR3 here is CASSLEWSQPLHF. CDR3 in DNA: TGTGCCAGCAGCTTAGAGTGGAGTCAGCCCCTGCATTTT.

This clonotype was counted at least ten times. The V and J genes are TRBV6-5 and TRBJ2-7; unclear D gene. This CDR3 region has 11 residues. CDR1 and CDR2 from the germline V gene are MNHEY and SVGAGI. V gave up 6 bases and J gave up 7 bases, with 10 bases separating them. CDR3 protein: CASSKGGEQYF. CDR3 bases: TGTGCCAGCAGCAAAGGCGGTGAGCAGTACTTC.

In its sample, this clonotype was seen many times. The gene calls are TRBV28 and TRBJ2-6; D ambiguous. This CDR3 spans 14 amino acids. Germline CDR1 and CDR2: MDHEN and SYDVKM. Trimming took off 2 bases at V and 0 bases at J, with 2 bases between the two ends. CDR3 nucleotide sequence: TGTGCCAGCAGTTTAACCTCTGGGGCCAACGTCCTGACTTTC. It encodes CASSLTSGANVLTF.

This clonotype has at least ten counts. The genes are TRBV19 and TRBJ2-2; 9 nucleotides align to TRBD2. CDR1 is LNHDA, CDR2 SQIVND, per germline (reference sequence). J gave up 4 bases and V 4 bases, and 7 bases lay outside the gene matches. This CDR3 has 16 residues. The CDR3 sequence is CASSTGLAGFTGELFF. CDR3 nucleotide sequence: TGTGCCAGTAGTACCGGTCTAGCGGGATTCACCGGGGAGCTGTTTTTT.

This clonotype has at least ten counts. The CDR3 DNA follows: TGTGCCAGCAGCCCGTACAGGGGAGATACGCAGTATTTT. It codes for CASSPYRGDTQYF. V gene TRBV7-3 combines with J gene TRBJ2-3; 7 bases map to TRBD1. This CDR3 region has 13 residues. The germline gives CDR1 SGHTA, CDR2 FQGTGA. J lost 5 bases, V lost 5 bases, and 4 bases had no gene match.

This rearrangement joins TRBV7-2 to TRBJ2-7; 9 nucleotides align to TRBD1. There are 15 residues in the CDR3. Germline CDR1 SGHTA, CDR2 FQGNSA. V lost 5 bases and J lost 3; bases outside the gene matches: 8. The CDR3 DNA reads TGTGCCAGCAGCGACGGGGGACAGGGCTACTACGAGCAGTACTTC. Translating it yields CASSDGGQGYYEQYF. Together with reference TRBV7-2 and TRBJ2-7, the CDR3 gives the full variable domain: GAGVSQSPSNKVTEKGKDVELRCDPISGHTALYWYRQSLGQGLEFLIYFQGNSAPDKSGLPSDRFSAERTGGSVSTLTIQRTQQEDSAVYLCASSDGGQGYYEQYFGPGTRLTVT.

This chain links TRBV6-2 or TRBV6-3 with TRBJ2-7, with a tentative D call TRBD2 (5 bases). The CDR3 sequence is 14 residues long. The V gene's germline CDR1 is MNHEY and CDR2 SVGEGT. V was shortened by 2 bases and J by 3 bases, with 11 bases between the two germline ends. The CDR3: CASSYGRDYYEQYF. DNA of the CDR3: TGTGCCAGCAGTTACGGGCGCGACTACTACGAGCAGTACTTC.

The chain links TRBV7-3 to TRBJ2-7; a weak D match, TRBD2 (5 bases). With 2 bases removed from V and 3 bases from J, the gap between germline ends came to 14 bases. Germline assignment: CDR1 SGHTA and CDR2 FQGTGA. This CDR3 is 15 amino acids long. The CDR3 nucleotides read TGTGCCAGCAGCTTAGCCCCCGGGATGCTCTACGAGCAGTACTTC. Its protein is CASSLAPGMLYEQYF. Supplemented by reference TRBV7-3 and TRBJ2-7, the full variable domain reads GAGVSQTPSNKVTEKGKYVELRCDPISGHTALYWYRQSLGQGPEFLIYFQGTGAADDSGLPNDRFFAVRPEGSVSTLKIQRTERGDSAVYLCASSLAPGMLYEQYFGPGTRLTVT.

The table lists this clonotype with many counts. This chain links TRBV29-1 with TRBJ1-1; no clear D. Trimming stripped 1 base from V and 0 bases from J, with 9 bases between. CDR1 and CDR2 (germline): SQVTM, ANQGSEA. The CDR3 consists of 14 residues. CDR3 bases: TGCAGCGTTGAAGCTGCACGCCTGAACACTGAAGCTTTCTTT. Its protein product is CSVEAARLNTEAFF.

This CDR3 reads CASRDDVASPLHF. The CDR3 DNA sequence: TGTGCCAGCCGGGACGACGTCGCCTCACCCCTCCACTTT. The V and J genes are TRBV28 and TRBJ1-6, with D perhaps TRBD1 (5 bases). The V end lost 8 bases, the J end lost 10 bases, and 15 bases lay between the germline ends. Germline V gene sequence: CDR1 MDHEN, CDR2 SYDVKM. The CDR3 runs 13 residues.